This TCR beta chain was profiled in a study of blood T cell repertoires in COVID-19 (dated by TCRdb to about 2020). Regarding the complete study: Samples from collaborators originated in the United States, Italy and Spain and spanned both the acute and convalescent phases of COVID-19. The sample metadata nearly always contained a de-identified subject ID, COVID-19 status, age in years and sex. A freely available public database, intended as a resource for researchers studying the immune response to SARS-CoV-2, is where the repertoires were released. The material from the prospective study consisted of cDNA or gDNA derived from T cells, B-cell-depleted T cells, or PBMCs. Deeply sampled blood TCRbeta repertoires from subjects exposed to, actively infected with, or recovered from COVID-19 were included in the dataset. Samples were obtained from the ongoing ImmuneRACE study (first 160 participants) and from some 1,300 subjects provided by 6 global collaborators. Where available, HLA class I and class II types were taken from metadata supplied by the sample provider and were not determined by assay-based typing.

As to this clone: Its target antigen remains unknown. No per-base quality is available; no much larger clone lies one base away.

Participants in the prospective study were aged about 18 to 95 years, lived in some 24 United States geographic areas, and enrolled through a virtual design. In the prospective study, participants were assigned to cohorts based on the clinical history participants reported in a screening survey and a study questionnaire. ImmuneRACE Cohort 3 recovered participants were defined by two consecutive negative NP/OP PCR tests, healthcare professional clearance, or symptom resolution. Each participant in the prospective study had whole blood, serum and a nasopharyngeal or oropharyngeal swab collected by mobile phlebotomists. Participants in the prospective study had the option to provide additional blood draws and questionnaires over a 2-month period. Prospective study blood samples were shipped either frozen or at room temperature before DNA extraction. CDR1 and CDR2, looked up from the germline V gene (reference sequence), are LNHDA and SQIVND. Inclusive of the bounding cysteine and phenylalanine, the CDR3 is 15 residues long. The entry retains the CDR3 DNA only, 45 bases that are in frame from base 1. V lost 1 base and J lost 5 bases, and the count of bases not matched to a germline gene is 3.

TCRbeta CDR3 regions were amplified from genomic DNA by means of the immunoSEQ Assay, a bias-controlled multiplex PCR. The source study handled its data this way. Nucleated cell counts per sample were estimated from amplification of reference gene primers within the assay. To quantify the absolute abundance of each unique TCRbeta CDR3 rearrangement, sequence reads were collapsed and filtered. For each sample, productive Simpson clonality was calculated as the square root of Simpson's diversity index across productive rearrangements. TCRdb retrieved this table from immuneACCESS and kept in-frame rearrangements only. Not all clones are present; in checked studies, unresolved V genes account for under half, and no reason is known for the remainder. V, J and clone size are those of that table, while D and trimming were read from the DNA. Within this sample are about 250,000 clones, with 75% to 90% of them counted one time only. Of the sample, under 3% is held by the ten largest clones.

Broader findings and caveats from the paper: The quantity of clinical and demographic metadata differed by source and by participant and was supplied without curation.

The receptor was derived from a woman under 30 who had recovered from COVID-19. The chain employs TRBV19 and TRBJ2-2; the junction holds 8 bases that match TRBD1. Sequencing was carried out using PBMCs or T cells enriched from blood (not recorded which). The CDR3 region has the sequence CASSIGQGLTGELFF. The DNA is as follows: TGTGCCAGTAGTATAGGACAGGGGTTAACCGGGGAGCTGTTTTTT.